The clone carrying this T cell receptor beta chain was detected only a few times. Antigen specificity is unknown. V dropped 4 bases and J dropped 0 bases, with 18 bases sitting between them. The CDR3 consists of 18 residues. Per the germline V gene, CDR1 is KGHDR and CDR2 is SFDVKD. The data were obtained in a study of blood T cells in healthy people across ages. Isolation of PBMCs gave at least 7 million cells per sample. A J-beta primer mix and a sample-barcoded 5' primer were used in a second PCR of about 7 to 12 cycles. In TCRdb, the 5' RACE reads were re-called with MiXCR into one record per CDR3 protein. In the table there are 600,000 to 1,000,000 distinct CDR3 sequences, 58% of which are singletons. General study points: Those diversity estimates obtained from one million T cells were thought to be underestimates.

The sequencing input was blood. The V and J genes are TRBV24-1 and TRBJ2-1; D assignment may be TRBD1 or TRBD2 (5 bases each). The TCR comes from a man aged 30 to 39 in good health. CDR3 region: CATSDPRWDASSYNEQFF. In nucleotides, the CDR3 is TGTGCCACCAGTGACCCTCGTTGGGACGCGAGCTCCTACAATGAGCAGTTCTTC.